The next 26 T cell receptor beta chains were all read from a single sample in a study of blood T cell repertoires in COVID-19. The assay was immunoSEQ multiplex PCR, and TCRdb's table has in-frame clones only and misses some. Of under 200,000 clones listed, over 75% are singletons. The source material was PBMCs or T cells enriched from blood (not recorded which). Receptor source: a woman aged 18-35 years who had recovered from COVID-19.

The chain links TRBV10-3 to TRBJ2-2; 12 positions agree with TRBD1. Germline V gene data show CDR1 as ENHRY and CDR2 as SYGVKD. There are 18 residues in the CDR3. With 0 bases clipped from V and 6 bases from J, the junction kept 8 bases outside the gene matches. CDR3 loop: CAISESRIRDRGPGELFF. For the CDR3, the DNA is TGTGCCATCAGTGAGTCCCGGATTCGGGACAGGGGGCCCGGGGAGCTGTTTTTT.

The genes are TRBV2 and TRBJ1-1; TRBD1 agrees at 8 bases. CDR1 is SNHLY and CDR2 is FYNNEI in the germline V gene. CDR3 length equals 13 residues. V lost 4 bases and J lost 6; bases outside the gene matches: 4. The CDR3 is CASSGEQGAEAFF. The CDR3 DNA follows: TGTGCCAGCAGTGGGGAACAGGGGGCTGAAGCTTTCTTT.

The chain uses TRBV27 and TRBJ1-5; perhaps TRBD1 as D (5 bases). CDR1 is MNHEY, CDR2 SMNVEV, per germline (reference sequence). Trimming cost V 4 bases and J 5 bases, with 9 bases left between them. This CDR3 comprises 13 residues. CDR3 in amino acids: CASSSSGYQPQHF. CDR3 in DNA: TGTGCCAGCAGTTCTTCAGGGTATCAGCCCCAGCATTTT.

This chain uses TRBV9 with TRBJ2-2, with 7 bases lining up with TRBD1. Germline-derived CDR1 and CDR2 are SGDLS and YYNGEE. This CDR3 is 15 amino acids long. V was clipped by 5 bases and J by 5 bases; unmatched bases: 9. CDR3 region: CASRADREFTGELFF. CDR3 DNA: TGTGCCAGCAGGGCCGACAGGGAATTTACCGGGGAGCTGTTTTTT.

This clone was detected only once. This chain links TRBV28 with TRBJ2-1; no reliable D call. Trimming took off 3 bases at V and 8 bases at J, with 8 bases between the two ends. Germline loops: CDR1 MDHEN, CDR2 SYDVKM. The CDR3 covers 12 residues. The CDR3 coding sequence is TGTGCCAGCAGTTTTGGGCTGTATGAGCAGTTCTTC. It is translated as CASSFGLYEQFF.

The chain employs TRBV29-1 and TRBJ1-2, with 9 positions matching TRBD1. V shed 4 bases and J 8 bases; nucleotides not matched to a gene: 5. Germline V lookup: CDR1 SQVTM, CDR2 ANQGSEA. The CDR3 is made up of 12 amino acids. This CDR3 reads CSVGDRDRGYTF. In DNA, the CDR3 is TGCAGCGTTGGGGACAGGGATCGAGGCTACACCTTC.

The chain has TRBV28 and TRBJ1-4; unclear D gene. This CDR3 is built from 12 residues. CDR1 and CDR2 from the germline V gene are MDHEN and SYDVKM. V was cut by 2 bases and J by 6 bases, with 4 bases left in between. The CDR3 spells CASSLLDEKLFF. The CDR3 DNA is TGTGCCAGCAGTTTACTAGATGAAAAACTGTTTTTT.

This chain connects TRBV7-3 to TRBJ2-3; 9 nucleotides line up with TRBD1. Trimming removed 5 bases from V and 2 bases from J; junction bases left unmatched: 17. CDR1 SGHTA and CDR2 FQGTGA come from the germline V gene. This CDR3 spans 19 amino acids. The CDR3, as DNA: TGTGCCAGCAGCCTTGTCCCGGGACAGGGCCTACAATCCACAGATACGCAGTATTTT. Protein product: CASSLVPGQGLQSTDTQYF.

The genes are TRBV11-2 and TRBJ2-7, with 12 bases matching TRBD2. Germline V gene lookup returns CDR1 SGHAT and CDR2 FQNNGV. The V segment lost 5 bases and the J segment 7 bases; nucleotides outside the gene matches: 18. The CDR3 is made up of 18 amino acids. CDR3 sequence reads: CASSHYTGGGLAGREQYF. CDR3 DNA: TGTGCCAGCAGCCATTATACAGGGGGAGGACTAGCGGGAAGGGAGCAGTACTTC.

The chain is built from TRBV2 and TRBJ1-5; D is perhaps TRBD1 (6 bases). CDR1 SNHLY and CDR2 FYNNEI come from the germline V gene. The V gene lost 4 bases and the J gene lost 4 bases, with 23 bases spanning the gap. CDR3 length: 18 amino acids. For the CDR3, the DNA is TGTGCCAGCAGTGTGCCGGGTACAGGGCTTAAACTTAATCAGCCCCAGCATTTT. Translation gives CASSVPGTGLKLNQPQHF.

The chain has TRBV5-1 and TRBJ1-4; 7 positions agree with TRBD1. CDR1 is SGHRS and CDR2 is YFSETQ in the germline V gene. Trimming at V came to 3 bases and at J to 4 bases, leaving 9 bases not matched to a gene. This CDR3 contains 16 residues. The CDR3: CASSSSPGTVNEKLFF. The CDR3 DNA is TGCGCCAGCAGCTCGTCCCCCGGGACAGTTAATGAAAAACTGTTTTTT.

The chain couples TRBV7-9 to TRBJ2-1, with D possibly being TRBD2 (6 bases). Trimming pared 5 bases from V and 3 bases from J, leaving 8 bases between. Germline V gives CDR1 SEHNR, CDR2 FQNEAQ (reference sequence). This CDR3 has 13 residues. The CDR3, as DNA: TGTGCCAGCAGCCCGGGGGTCTACAATGAGCAGTTCTTC. It specifies CASSPGVYNEQFF.

The chain employs TRBV4-1 and TRBJ2-5; no firm D call. The CDR3 contains 15 residues. Between the trimmed V and J ends, which lost 4 bases and 1 base, there was a span of 13 bases. CDR1 is MGHRA and CDR2 is YSYEKL in the germline V gene. CDR3 sequence (DNA): TGCGCCAGCAGCCCATACGGGTTCACCCAAGAGACCCAGTACTTC. This gives the protein CASSPYGFTQETQYF.

The J gene is TRBJ1-3, the V gene TRBV9, with D perhaps matching TRBD1 (5 bases). CDR3 length: 17 amino acids. Germline V gene lookup returns CDR1 SGDLS and CDR2 YYNGEE. Trimming took off 0 bases at V and 3 bases at J, with 16 bases between the two ends. CDR3 loop: CASSVDVGAGYGNTIYF. The CDR3 DNA reads as TGTGCCAGCAGCGTAGACGTTGGGGCAGGATATGGAAACACCATATATTTT.

This clone was observed a single time. This sequence joins TRBV12-2 and TRBJ2-3; the listed D gene, TRBD1, was not tested against the DNA. TRBV12-2 is given as a pseudogene. CDR3 length: 14 amino acids. The CDR3 loop is CASRSHTFPDTQYF. The CDR3 DNA follows: TGTGCAAGTCGCTCCCACACCTTCCCAGATACGCAGTATTTT.

J is TRBJ2-1 and V is TRBV7-8; 9 positions agree with TRBD2. The CDR3 has 16 amino acids. Per germline, CDR1 SGHVS and CDR2 FQNEAQ. The J segment lost 5 bases and the V segment lost 2 bases, leaving 7 bases of the junction unmatched. The DNA of the CDR3 is TGTGCCAGCAGCTTACAGCGGGAGGACCAGAACAATGAGCAGTTCTTC. Translation gives CASSLQREDQNNEQFF. The entire variable domain, with the rest obtained from reference TRBV7-8 and TRBJ2-1, is as follows: GAGVSQSPRYKVAKRGQDVALRCDPISGHVSLFWYQQALGQGPEFLTYFQNEAQLDKSGLPSDRFFAERPEGSVSTLKIQRTQQEDSAVYLCASSLQREDQNNEQFFGPGTRLTVL.

This chain connects TRBV4-3 to TRBJ1-4, with 7 bases fitting TRBD1. Trimming at V came to 0 bases and at J to 5 bases, leaving 6 bases not matched to a gene. Germline CDR1 reads LGHNA; CDR2 reads YSLEER. The CDR3 consists of 16 residues. This CDR3 is CASSQDWDRTNEKLFF. The CDR3 DNA reads TGCGCCAGCAGCCAAGATTGGGACAGAACGAATGAAAAACTGTTTTTT.

This rearrangement joins TRBV5-1 to TRBJ2-3; 10 bases align to TRBD2. CDR1 is SGHRS and CDR2 is YFSETQ in the germline V gene. This CDR3 is built from 15 residues. The V segment lost 1 base and the J segment 4 bases; nucleotides outside the gene matches: 3. CDR3 sequence: CASSLLAGVADTQYF. In DNA form, the CDR3 reads TGCGCCAGCAGCTTGCTAGCGGGAGTTGCAGATACGCAGTATTTT.

The chain combines TRBV27 with TRBJ2-1; D perhaps matches TRBD2 (5 bases). The CDR3 totals 15 residues. V was trimmed by 5 bases and J by 6 bases, leaving 17 bases between them. The germline gives CDR1 MNHEY, CDR2 SMNVEV (reference sequence). CDR3 nucleotides: TGTGCCAGCAGTCTTGGAGGCCCGGAGGTCAATGAGCAGTTCTTC. This encodes CASSLGGPEVNEQFF.

The J gene is TRBJ2-4, the V gene TRBV7-9, with 8 bases matching TRBD2. CDR3 length equals 14 residues. V shed 5 bases, J shed 7 bases, and the junction held 7 bases outside the gene matches. Germline V gene sequence: CDR1 SEHNR, CDR2 FQNEAQ (reference sequence). This CDR3 is CASSQAGVWNIQYF. The CDR3 DNA follows: TGTGCCAGCAGCCAAGCGGGAGTCTGGAACATTCAGTACTTC.

This chain connects TRBV28 to TRBJ2-7, with TRBD1 matching over 10 bases. This CDR3 spans 14 amino acids. After removal of 4 bases from V and 3 bases from J, the junction contained 3 bases not matched to a gene. Looked up from germline, CDR1 is MDHEN and CDR2 is SYDVKM. CDR3 DNA sequence: TGTGCCAGCAGTTCGACAGGGGGCAACTACGAGCAGTACTTC. Protein: CASSSTGGNYEQYF. Supplemented by reference TRBV28 and TRBJ2-7, the full variable domain reads DVKVTQSSRYLVKRTGEKVFLECVQDMDHENMFWYRQDPGLGLRLIYFSYDVKMKEKGDIPEGYSVSREKKERFSLILESASTNQTSMYLCASSSTGGNYEQYFGPGTRLTVT.

This clone was picked up a small number of times. At the DNA level, this CDR3 is encoded by other sequences in the same sample as well. The chain couples TRBV5-1 to TRBJ2-1, with 10 positions matching TRBD2. V shed 0 bases and J 8 bases; nucleotides not matched to a gene: 5. This CDR3 is built from 15 residues. The germline gives CDR1 SGHRS, CDR2 YFSETQ. The CDR3 DNA is TGCGCCAGCAGCTTGGGGCTAGCGGGAGTACATGAGCAGTTCTTC. Protein: CASSLGLAGVHEQFF.

This clone appeared once. The chain uses TRBV7-9 and TRBJ2-2; 8 nucleotides agree with TRBD1. With V trimmed by 4 bases and J by 2 bases, 12 bases remained unmatched. CDR1 SEHNR and CDR2 FQNEAQ come from the germline V gene (reference sequence). This CDR3 comprises 18 residues. The CDR3 region is CASSSGTGDVKNTGELFF. The DNA for the CDR3 is TGTGCCAGCAGCTCGGGGACAGGCGACGTTAAAAACACCGGGGAGCTGTTTTTT.

V gene TRBV7-2 combines with J gene TRBJ2-2, with 7 bases matching TRBD2. The CDR3 has 14 residues. Germline V gene sequence: CDR1 SGHTA, CDR2 FQGNSA. J lost 6 bases, V lost 4 bases, and 5 bases had no gene match. This CDR3 reads CASSWREQAGELFF. CDR3 coding DNA: TGTGCCAGCAGCTGGCGGGAGCAGGCCGGGGAGCTGTTTTTT.

The J gene is TRBJ1-1, the V gene TRBV19; the D gene is possibly TRBD1 (5 bases). Looked up from germline, CDR1 is LNHDA and CDR2 is SQIVND (reference sequence). Trimming pared 2 bases from V and 4 bases from J, leaving 8 bases between. This CDR3 comprises 13 residues. The CDR3 coding sequence is TGTGCCAGTAGTATATCAGGGCTCACTGAAGCTTTCTTT. It specifies CASSISGLTEAFF.

This chain connects TRBV7-9 to TRBJ2-6; the D gene is possibly TRBD1 (6 bases). Germline values: CDR1 SEHNR, CDR2 FQNEAQ (reference sequence). Trimming cost V 5 bases and J 3 bases, with 11 bases left between them. The CDR3 runs to 15 residues. CDR3: CASSPGESGANVLTF. CDR3 DNA: TGTGCCAGCAGCCCAGGGGAAAGTGGGGCCAACGTCCTGACTTTC.